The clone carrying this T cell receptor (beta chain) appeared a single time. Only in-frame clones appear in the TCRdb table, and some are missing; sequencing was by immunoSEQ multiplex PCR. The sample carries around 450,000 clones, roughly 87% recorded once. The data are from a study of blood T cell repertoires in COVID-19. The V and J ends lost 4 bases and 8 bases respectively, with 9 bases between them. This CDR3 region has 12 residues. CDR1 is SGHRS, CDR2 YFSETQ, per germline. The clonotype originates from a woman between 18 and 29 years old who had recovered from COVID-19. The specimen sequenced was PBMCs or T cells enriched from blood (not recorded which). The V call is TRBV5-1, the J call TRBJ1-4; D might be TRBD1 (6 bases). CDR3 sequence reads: CASSQDSEKLFF. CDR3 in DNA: TGCGCCAGCAGCCAGGACAGCGAAAAACTGTTTTTT.